The source of this TCR beta chain is a study of cytomegalovirus exposure and HLA in healthy donors. The CDR3 has 14 residues. V was trimmed by 4 bases and J by 0 bases, leaving 8 bases between them. CDR1 and CDR2 from the germline V gene are SGHRS and YFSETQ. Repertoires were generated with immunoSEQ multiplex PCR, while TCRdb's copy carries only in-frame clones and drops some. Altogether approximately 300,000 clones are present, 86% being singletons, with the ten largest covering more than 0.8%. The rearrangement links TRBV5-1 to TRBJ1-3, with D possibly TRBD1 on 6 matching bases. The origin of this receptor is a woman under 30 in good health and CMV-seronegative. The sequenced material came from PBMCs. The chain's CDR3 is CASSPGDSGNTIYF. Here the CDR3 DNA reads TGCGCCAGCAGCCCAGGGGACTCTGGAAACACCATATATTTT.